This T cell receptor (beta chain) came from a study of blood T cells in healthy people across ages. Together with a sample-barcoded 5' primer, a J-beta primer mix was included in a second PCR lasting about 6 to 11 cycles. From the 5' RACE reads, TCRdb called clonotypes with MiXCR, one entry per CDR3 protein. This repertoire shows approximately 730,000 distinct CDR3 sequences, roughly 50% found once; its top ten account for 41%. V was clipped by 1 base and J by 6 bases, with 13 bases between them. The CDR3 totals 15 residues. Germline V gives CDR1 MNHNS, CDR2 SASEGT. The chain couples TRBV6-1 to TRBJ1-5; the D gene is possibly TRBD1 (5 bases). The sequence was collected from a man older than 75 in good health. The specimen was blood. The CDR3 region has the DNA TGTGCCAGCAGTGAAGTCGGGGGTCCCCCTCAGCCCCAGCATTTT. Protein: CASSEVGGPPQPQHF.